These T cell receptor beta chains were read from a single sample in a study of technical replicates of blood from a few donors. Produced via immunoSEQ multiplex PCR; TCRdb's table is partial and in-frame only. The sample holds about 61,000 clones; around 97% are singletons and the top ten take 0.19%. The sample was T cells isolated from PBMCs. The receptors were gathered from a human donor in good health. Each CDR3 is given with its conserved first and last residue. The D gene is left open where the match is weak. Part of the rows lack a size; the others show once, few, many or a class for expanded clones.

D gene	V gene	clone size	CDR3 length	J gene	CDR3 protein	CDR3 DNA
-	TRBV6-1	-	14	TRBJ2-7	CASSLQGTRYEQYF	TGTGCCAGCAGCCTGCAGGGGACCCGCTACGAGCAGTACTTC
-	TRBV15	once	14	TRBJ2-3	CATSKGLYTDTQYF	TGTGCCACCAGCAAAGGACTTTACACAGATACGCAGTATTTT
-	TRBV4-1	-	18	TRBJ1-6	CASSQVFRRRSYNSPLHF	TGCGCCAGCAGCCAAGTTTTCAGGCGCAGAAGTTATAATTCACCCCTCCACTTT
-	TRBV29-1	few	12	TRBJ1-1	CSVDTLPAEAFF	TGCAGCGTTGACACCCTTCCAGCTGAAGCTTTCTTT
TRBD1	TRBV5-1	-	17	TRBJ1-1	CASSLTLAGQTNTEAFF	TGCGCCAGCAGCTTGACCCTCGCGGGACAGACAAACACTGAAGCTTTCTTT
-	TRBV20-1	-	11	TRBJ2-3	CSASSTDTQYF	TGCAGTGCTTCCTCCACAGATACGCAGTATTTT
TRBD1	TRBV19	-	15	TRBJ1-2	CASFANDRVYYGYTF	TGTGCCAGTTTCGCAAACGACAGGGTATATTATGGCTACACCTTC
TRBD2	TRBV4-2	-	16	TRBJ2-1	CASSQDRPSGRAVAFF	TGTGCCAGCAGCCAAGATCGTCCTAGCGGGAGGGCCGTAGCGTTCTTC
TRBD2	TRBV5-4	-	18	TRBJ2-5	CASSLGRGGTSGQETQYF	TGTGCCAGCAGCTTGGGGCGGGGGGGGACTAGCGGACAAGAGACCCAGTACTTC
-	TRBV7-6	-	16	TRBJ2-3	CASSQPGQRDGDTQYF	TGTGCCAGCAGCCAACCCGGACAGCGCGATGGGGATACGCAGTATTTT
TRBD1	TRBV11-2	-	16	TRBJ1-2	CASSGLQGFGNYGYTF	TGTGCCAGCAGCGGTCTACAGGGGTTCGGTAACTATGGCTACACCTTC